Listed below are T cell receptor beta chains from one sample, sequenced in a study of beta chain features in type 1 diabetes. The repertoire was sequenced with immunoSEQ multiplex PCR; TCRdb's copy has only in-frame clones and lacks some. Here the sample spans 300,000 to 350,000 clones, about 18% being singletons. Sequenced sample: naive CD4+ T cells from blood. The receptors shown here come from a woman under 30 in good health. Both conserved end residues are part of each CDR3. The order of the fields is clone size, D gene, J gene, V gene, CDR3 protein, CDR3 DNA. A D gene is named only where the DNA matches it firmly. Clone size is stated in some rows and not others, as once, few, many or a class when expanded.

. . TRBJ2-2 TRBV30 CAWSVTPGELFF TGTGCCTGGTCGGTCACCCCCGGGGAGCTGTTTTTT
few . TRBJ1-1 TRBV5-4 CASSPGYDTEAFF TGTGCCAGCAGCCCAGGGTATGACACTGAAGCTTTCTTT
. . TRBJ2-1 TRBV7-9 CASSLVADEQFF TGTGCCAGCAGCTTAGTGGCTGATGAGCAGTTCTTC
. . TRBJ1-5 TRBV7-9 CASSQADQPQHF TGTGCCAGCAGTCAGGCTGATCAGCCCCAGCATTTT
. TRBD2 TRBJ2-3 TRBV30 CAWSVGGSTDTQYF TGTGCCTGGAGTGTGGGGGGGAGCACAGATACGCAGTATTTT
. . TRBJ2-2 TRBV5-1 CASSQGHGTGELFF TGCGCCAGCAGCCAGGGACACGGCACCGGGGAGCTGTTTTTT
. . TRBJ1-1 TRBV5-1 CASSAGGTEAFF TGCGCCAGCAGCGCGGGGGGGACTGAAGCTTTCTTT
. . TRBJ2-1 TRBV11-2 CASRASSSNEQFF TGTGCCAGCCGGGCTAGCTCGAGTAATGAGCAGTTCTTC
few TRBD1 TRBJ2-7 TRBV7-2 CASSFDRASGEQYF TGTGCCAGCAGCTTCGACAGGGCCTCGGGGGAGCAGTACTTC
few . TRBJ1-1 TRBV11-2 CASRARGREAFF TGTGCCAGCAGGGCCCGGGGTAGGGAAGCTTTCTTT
. . TRBJ1-2 TRBV5-1 CASSLSGGGYTF TGCGCCAGCAGCTTGAGCGGTGGCGGCTACACCTTC
once TRBD2 TRBJ2-5 TRBV30 CACGGEMLETQYF TGTGCCTGTGGGGGGGAAATGTTGGAGACCCAGTACTTC
. TRBD1 TRBJ2-5 TRBV2 CASQDTGGETQYF TGTGCCAGCCAAGACACAGGGGGAGAGACCCAGTACTTC
. TRBD1 TRBJ1-2 TRBV5-1 CASSLATGDGYTF TGCGCCAGCAGCTTGGCGACAGGGGACGGCTACACCTTC
few . TRBJ2-5 TRBV2 CARGVEETQYF TGTGCCAGAGGAGTGGAAGAGACCCAGTACTTC
. . TRBJ1-1 TRBV30 CAWNQGNTEAFF TGTGCCTGGAATCAGGGGAACACTGAAGCTTTCTTT
. . TRBJ2-1 TRBV7-3 CASSTSEAEQFF TGTGCCAGCAGCACCTCAGAGGCTGAGCAGTTCTTC
. TRBD1 TRBJ1-5 TRBV15 CATSRDQGGNQPQHF TGTGCCACCAGCAGAGATCAGGGGGGCAATCAGCCCCAGCATTTT
few . TRBJ1-2 TRBV29-1 CSVETGNYGYTF TGCAGCGTTGAAACGGGTAACTATGGCTACACCTTC
. . TRBJ2-3 TRBV7-3 CASSPGRRGDTQYF TGTGCCAGCAGTCCGGGGAGACGAGGAGATACGCAGTATTTT
. . TRBJ2-7 TRBV10-3 CAISGREDEQYF TGTGCCATCAGTGGCCGAGAGGACGAGCAGTACTTC
. TRBD2 TRBJ2-1 TRBV18 CASSPRNAGGTPNEQFF TGTGCCAGCTCACCACGTAACGCGGGAGGAACCCCCAATGAGCAGTTCTTC
. TRBD1 TRBJ2-1 TRBV18 CASSPRTGSRYNEQFF TGTGCCAGCTCACCACGGACAGGGTCTAGGTACAATGAGCAGTTCTTC
. . TRBJ1-1 TRBV6-6 CASKKTGRTFF TGTGCCAGCAAAAAAACAGGGAGAACTTTCTTT
. . TRBJ1-3 TRBV18 CASSPNGQGNTIYF TGTGCCAGCTCACCGAACGGACAGGGAAACACCATATATTTT
. . TRBJ1-5 TRBV2 CASNGRRSNQPQHF TGTGCCAGCAACGGCAGGAGGAGCAATCAGCCCCAGCATTTT
. TRBD2 TRBJ2-3 TRBV4-1 CASRLSGGITDTQYF TGCGCCAGCCGCCTTAGCGGGGGGATCACAGATACGCAGTATTTT
. TRBD1 TRBJ2-7 TRBV4-1 CASSQATGARTYEQYF TGCGCCAGCAGCCAAGCCACAGGGGCCCGAACCTACGAGCAGTACTTC
few . TRBJ1-6 TRBV6-5 CASSLQGFGSPLHF TGTGCCAGCAGCCTACAGGGATTCGGTTCACCCCTCCACTTT
few TRBD2 TRBJ2-2 TRBV7-9 CASSRLVTSYLNTRELFF TGTGCCAGCAGCCGCTTAGTGACTAGCTACTTAAACACCAGGGAGCTGTTTTTT
. . TRBJ2-5 TRBV7-2 CASSLARGLGGETQYF TGTGCCAGCAGCTTAGCGAGAGGACTGGGGGGAGAGACCCAGTACTTC
. TRBD2 TRBJ2-3 TRBV2 CASSGLAGLTDTQYF TGTGCCAGCAGTGGACTAGCGGGGCTCACAGATACGCAGTATTTT
. TRBD2 TRBJ2-5 TRBV4-1 CASSRLAGIPQETQYF TGCGCCAGCAGCCGACTAGCGGGGATCCCCCAAGAGACCCAGTACTTC
few . TRBJ2-3 TRBV14 CASSLLTADTQYF TGTGCCAGCAGCCTTCTAACAGCTGATACGCAGTATTTT
few TRBD1 TRBJ1-2 TRBV5-1 CASSASTGGAGYTF TGCGCCAGCAGCGCCTCGACAGGGGGCGCCGGCTACACCTTC
. . TRBJ2-3 TRBV6-5 CASSLAISTDTQYF TGTGCCAGCAGTCTCGCGATAAGCACAGATACGCAGTATTTT
few . TRBJ2-3 TRBV5-1 CASSPGTRAYLTDTQYF TGCGCCAGCAGCCCGGGAACCCGGGCCTACCTAACAGATACGCAGTATTTT
. . TRBJ2-2 TRBV7-3 CASSLTVRGTGELFF TGTGCCAGCAGCTTAACTGTCCGGGGCACCGGGGAGCTGTTTTTT
. . TRBJ2-3 TRBV14 CASSQLVTSTDTQYF TGTGCCAGCAGCCAACTCGTAACTAGCACAGATACGCAGTATTTT
few . TRBJ1-1 TRBV4-3 CASSQDGQMNTEAFF TGCGCCAGCAGCCAAGATGGGCAGATGAACACTGAAGCTTTCTTT
. TRBD1 TRBJ2-7 TRBV7-2 CASSLRDRDLNEQYF TGTGCCAGCAGCTTACGGGACAGGGACCTGAACGAGCAGTACTTC
. TRBD2 TRBJ2-5 TRBV7-9 CASSPPGLAVQETQYF TGTGCCAGCAGCCCTCCGGGACTAGCGGTACAAGAGACCCAGTACTTC
few TRBD2 TRBJ2-5 TRBV5-1 CASSLTATIAGQETQYF TGCGCCAGCAGCTTAACCGCCACTATAGCGGGACAAGAGACCCAGTACTTC
. . TRBJ1-2 TRBV29-1 CSVDAGNYGYTF TGCAGCGTTGATGCAGGAAACTATGGCTACACCTTC
. . TRBJ2-7 TRBV7-2 CASSHSYEQYF TGTGCCAGCAGCCACTCCTACGAGCAGTACTTC
few . TRBJ1-5 TRBV7-9 CASSLDRANQPQHF TGTGCCAGCAGCTTAGATAGAGCAAATCAGCCCCAGCATTTT
few . TRBJ1-5 TRBV4-1 CASSQSLARDNQPQHF TGCGCCAGCAGTCAATCCCTGGCTAGAGATAATCAGCCCCAGCATTTT
few . TRBJ2-7 TRBV4-2 CASSRLVSPEQYF TGTGCCAGCAGCCGCCTAGTATCGCCCGAGCAGTACTTC
few TRBD1 TRBJ2-3 TRBV30 CASGPGQGTDTQYF TGTGCCTCAGGCCCGGGACAGGGCACAGATACGCAGTATTTT
few TRBD2 TRBJ2-7 TRBV9 CASSEGGSSYEQYF TGTGCCAGCAGCGAAGGCGGGAGCTCCTACGAGCAGTACTTC
. . TRBJ2-5 TRBV30 CAWSVVIGGGGETQYF TGTGCCTGGAGTGTAGTCATCGGCGGCGGCGGAGAGACCCAGTACTTC